The clone carrying this TCR beta chain was seen many times. The antigen is undetermined. The data derive from a study of human T cells and chemical hapten exposure. MiXCR, run by TCRdb on the RACE reads, gives a single entry per CDR3 protein. The sample includes approximately 71,000 distinct CDR3 sequences, 11% of them seen just once. The V gene end was trimmed by 3 bases and the J gene end by 6 bases; junction bases not matched to a gene: 7. This CDR3 contains 14 residues. Indicated time point: patch test 3, about 24 weeks after DPC sensitization. Regarding treatment: therapeutic diphenylcyclopropenone sensitization with weekly scalp DPC. The study, taken as a whole, reports: Clustering by CDR3 similarity yielded significantly more large clusters from expanded TCRs than controls.

V gene TRBV12-3 or TRBV12-4 combines with J gene TRBJ2-7; 8 nucleotides match TRBD1. This clonotype was obtained from a woman in her 50s with alopecia areata. Some clones in this sample may be carry-over from other donors' samples. The sample in question was whole blood, obtained in connection with sensitization to the hapten diphenylcyclopropenone (DPC). In DNA form, the CDR3 reads TGTGCCAGCAGTTTTAGGCAGGGGGCAGCCGAGCAGTACTTC. Translated, it gives CASSFRQGAAEQYF.